Listed below are T cell receptor beta chains from one sample, sequenced in a study of shared clonotypes between healthy human individuals. The method was immunoSEQ multiplex PCR; TCRdb's version includes in-frame clones alone and lacks a portion of them. The profile shows fewer than 400,000 clones, 74% of them singletons. The specimen was memory CD4+ T cells sorted from blood. These receptor sequences come from a man aged 25-45 years in good health. CDR3s include the opening cysteine and the closing phenylalanine or tryptophan. A D gene is named only where the DNA matches it firmly. Size tells how often a clone was seen (once, few, many) or the class of an expanded clone, and some rows leave it out.

CDR3 DNA: TGCGCCAGCAGCCAGCCGACAGGGAGAGAGACCCAGTACTTC
CDR3 protein: CASSQPTGRETQYF
CDR3 length: 14
D gene: TRBD1
V gene: TRBV4-1
clone size: -
J gene: TRBJ2-5

CDR3 DNA: TGTGCCAGCAGCTTCCGGGACGGTAATGAAAAACTGTTTTTT
CDR3 protein: CASSFRDGNEKLFF
CDR3 length: 14
D gene: -
V gene: TRBV7-6
clone size: -
J gene: TRBJ1-4

CDR3 DNA: TGTGCCAGCTCACCAAATCCCCAGGGGATTCAAGAGACCCAGTACTTC
CDR3 protein: CASSPNPQGIQETQYF
CDR3 length: 16
D gene: -
V gene: TRBV18
clone size: -
J gene: TRBJ2-5

CDR3 DNA: TGCGCCAGCAGCTTGTTGGGGGGAGACAACTACGAGCAGTACTTC
CDR3 protein: CASSLLGGDNYEQYF
CDR3 length: 15
D gene: -
V gene: TRBV5-1
clone size: -
J gene: TRBJ2-7

CDR3 DNA: TGTGCCAGCAACTCGGGGACATCCCAAGAGACCCAGTACTTC
CDR3 protein: CASNSGTSQETQYF
CDR3 length: 14
D gene: -
V gene: TRBV11-2
clone size: -
J gene: TRBJ2-5

CDR3 DNA: TGTGCCAGCTGTTTGGGACAGGGTATCTCCTGCTATGGCTACACCTTC
CDR3 protein: CASCLGQGISCYGYTF
CDR3 length: 16
D gene: TRBD1
V gene: TRBV7-9
clone size: -
J gene: TRBJ1-2

CDR3 DNA: TGTGCCAGCAGCTTAGGAGGGGGCGCGGTTGAAGCTTTCTTT
CDR3 protein: CASSLGGGAVEAFF
CDR3 length: 14
D gene: TRBD1
V gene: TRBV11-3
clone size: -
J gene: TRBJ1-1

CDR3 DNA: TGCGCCAGCAGCTTGGACAGGGCGCGGGAGACCCAGTACTTC
CDR3 protein: CASSLDRARETQYF
CDR3 length: 14
D gene: -
V gene: TRBV5-1
clone size: -
J gene: TRBJ2-5

CDR3 DNA: TGCGCCAGCAGCCAAGTTGGCGGGGGGGACCTCTATGGCTACACCTTC
CDR3 protein: CASSQVGGGDLYGYTF
CDR3 length: 16
D gene: -
V gene: TRBV4-1
clone size: -
J gene: TRBJ1-2

CDR3 DNA: TGTGCCAGCAGCTTAGGGATGGGGCGCGGCTACACCTTC
CDR3 protein: CASSLGMGRGYTF
CDR3 length: 13
D gene: -
V gene: TRBV11-2
clone size: -
J gene: TRBJ1-2

CDR3 DNA: TGTGCCAGCAGCTCGACTAGCGGGAGGTTTAATGAGCAGTACTTC
CDR3 protein: CASSSTSGRFNEQYF
CDR3 length: 15
D gene: TRBD2
V gene: TRBV7-6
clone size: -
J gene: TRBJ2-7

CDR3 DNA: TGCGCCAGCAGTGAAACAGGGGGCTCCACGAATGAGCAGTTCTTC
CDR3 protein: CASSETGGSTNEQFF
CDR3 length: 15
D gene: TRBD1
V gene: TRBV10-1
clone size: -
J gene: TRBJ2-1

CDR3 DNA: TGTGCCAGCAGCAACCCTCGGGCAGCCTTTCAAGAGACCCAGTACTTC
CDR3 protein: CASSNPRAAFQETQYF
CDR3 length: 16
D gene: -
V gene: TRBV28
clone size: many
J gene: TRBJ2-5

CDR3 DNA: TGTGCCAGCAGCCCCCGGGTTTCGAACACTGAAGCTTTCTTT
CDR3 protein: CASSPRVSNTEAFF
CDR3 length: 14
D gene: -
V gene: TRBV4-2
clone size: -
J gene: TRBJ1-1

CDR3 DNA: TGTGCCAGCAGCTCGACAGGATACACCGGGGAGCTGTTTTTT
CDR3 protein: CASSSTGYTGELFF
CDR3 length: 14
D gene: -
V gene: TRBV7-9
clone size: -
J gene: TRBJ2-2

CDR3 DNA: TGTGCCAGCTATATCGGGGATGGCTACACTGAAGCTTTCTTT
CDR3 protein: CASYIGDGYTEAFF
CDR3 length: 14
D gene: -
V gene: TRBV18
clone size: -
J gene: TRBJ1-1

CDR3 DNA: TGTGCCAGCAGCCTTGCGGATACGAACACTGAAGCTTTCTTT
CDR3 protein: CASSLADTNTEAFF
CDR3 length: 14
D gene: -
V gene: TRBV28
clone size: few
J gene: TRBJ1-1

CDR3 DNA: TGTGCCAGCAGCTTAGAAGAGCAGATCTACAATGAGCAGTTCTTC
CDR3 protein: CASSLEEQIYNEQFF
CDR3 length: 15
D gene: -
V gene: TRBV7-8
clone size: -
J gene: TRBJ2-1

CDR3 DNA: TGCGCCAGCACTCCCCCAGGGGGCAGCACAGATACGCAGTATTTT
CDR3 protein: CASTPPGGSTDTQYF
CDR3 length: 15
D gene: TRBD1
V gene: TRBV5-1
clone size: -
J gene: TRBJ2-3

CDR3 DNA: TGTGCCAGCAGTTTAGATCCAGGGGGACGCAATCAGCCCCAGCATTTT
CDR3 protein: CASSLDPGGRNQPQHF
CDR3 length: 16
D gene: TRBD1
V gene: TRBV27
clone size: -
J gene: TRBJ1-5

CDR3 DNA: TGTGCCAGCAGCGTAGCAGGGGCAGATTACGAGCAGTACTTC
CDR3 protein: CASSVAGADYEQYF
CDR3 length: 14
D gene: -
V gene: TRBV9
clone size: -
J gene: TRBJ2-7

CDR3 DNA: TGTGCCAGCAGAGCAATCGACAGGGGCGACTATGGCTACACCTTC
CDR3 protein: CASRAIDRGDYGYTF
CDR3 length: 15
D gene: TRBD1
V gene: TRBV6-6
clone size: -
J gene: TRBJ1-2

CDR3 DNA: TGCGCCAGCAGCTTTGGGCAAGAAGAGACCCAGTACTTC
CDR3 protein: CASSFGQEETQYF
CDR3 length: 13
D gene: -
V gene: TRBV5-1
clone size: -
J gene: TRBJ2-5

CDR3 DNA: TGTGCCAGCAGTTTATGGAGCATACTAGCCAAAAACATTCAGTACTTC
CDR3 protein: CASSLWSILAKNIQYF
CDR3 length: 16
D gene: -
V gene: TRBV28
clone size: -
J gene: TRBJ2-4

CDR3 DNA: TGTGCCAGTAGTATACTTGCTCGCTCGGACAGGGGCTATGGCTACACCTTC
CDR3 protein: CASSILARSDRGYGYTF
CDR3 length: 17
D gene: TRBD1
V gene: TRBV19
clone size: -
J gene: TRBJ1-2

CDR3 DNA: TGCGCCAGCAGTCAAGCCGGGGAGCTGTTTTTT
CDR3 protein: CASSQAGELFF
CDR3 length: 11
D gene: -
V gene: TRBV23-1
clone size: few
J gene: TRBJ2-2

CDR3 DNA: TGCGCCAGCAGCCACTCGGGGACCGTAGGCACAGATACGCAGTATTTT
CDR3 protein: CASSHSGTVGTDTQYF
CDR3 length: 16
D gene: -
V gene: TRBV4-1
clone size: -
J gene: TRBJ2-3

CDR3 DNA: TGTGCCAGCAGTTTTTTGCAAGGGGGTCATCAGCCCCAGCATTTT
CDR3 protein: CASSFLQGGHQPQHF
CDR3 length: 15
D gene: -
V gene: TRBV28
clone size: -
J gene: TRBJ1-5

CDR3 DNA: TGTGCCAGCAGCACCAACAGGGTTGGTAACTATGGCTACACCTTC
CDR3 protein: CASSTNRVGNYGYTF
CDR3 length: 15
D gene: -
V gene: TRBV7-3
clone size: once
J gene: TRBJ1-2

CDR3 DNA: TGTGCCAGCAGCTACACGGGGGAGACCCAGTACTTC
CDR3 protein: CASSYTGETQYF
CDR3 length: 12
D gene: -
V gene: TRBV7-2
clone size: -
J gene: TRBJ2-5

CDR3 DNA: TGCAGCGTTGCGGGGACAGGGAACTCGGGGGAAAAACTGTTTTTT
CDR3 protein: CSVAGTGNSGEKLFF
CDR3 length: 15
D gene: TRBD1
V gene: TRBV29-1
clone size: -
J gene: TRBJ1-4

CDR3 DNA: TGTGCCAGCAGTGGAGACAGCTATGGCTACACCTTC
CDR3 protein: CASSGDSYGYTF
CDR3 length: 12
D gene: -
V gene: TRBV2
clone size: -
J gene: TRBJ1-2

CDR3 DNA: TGTGCCAGCAGCCCTATGGGTTTGTCGATTGAGCAGTTCTTC
CDR3 protein: CASSPMGLSIEQFF
CDR3 length: 14
D gene: -
V gene: TRBV9
clone size: -
J gene: TRBJ2-1

CDR3 DNA: TGTGCCAGCAGCTTACGGATGCACGAGGGAGATACGCAGTATTTT
CDR3 protein: CASSLRMHEGDTQYF
CDR3 length: 15
D gene: -
V gene: TRBV7-2
clone size: -
J gene: TRBJ2-3

CDR3 DNA: TGTGCCAGCAGCTCGGGACTAGCGGGAGTGGCAGATACGCAGTATTTT
CDR3 protein: CASSSGLAGVADTQYF
CDR3 length: 16
D gene: TRBD2
V gene: TRBV11-2
clone size: -
J gene: TRBJ2-3

CDR3 DNA: TGTGCCAGCAGCTTGGCCGGCCGGACGGGACAGGGGGACGTGAGCTACACCTTC
CDR3 protein: CASSLAGRTGQGDVSYTF
CDR3 length: 18
D gene: TRBD1
V gene: TRBV5-4
clone size: -
J gene: TRBJ1-2

CDR3 DNA: TGTGCCAGCAGCCTCGGGAGTCCCAATGAGCAGTTCTTC
CDR3 protein: CASSLGSPNEQFF
CDR3 length: 13
D gene: -
V gene: TRBV2
clone size: -
J gene: TRBJ2-1

CDR3 DNA: TGTGCCAGCAGTCGAGGGGGTTTCTGGACTAGCTCTTCCGGGGAGCTGTTTTTT
CDR3 protein: CASSRGGFWTSSSGELFF
CDR3 length: 18
D gene: TRBD2
V gene: TRBV27
clone size: -
J gene: TRBJ2-2

CDR3 DNA: TGTGCCAGCAGTTATCGGGGGACAGGGATGGGGGAGCAGTACTTC
CDR3 protein: CASSYRGTGMGEQYF
CDR3 length: 15
D gene: TRBD1
V gene: TRBV6-5
clone size: -
J gene: TRBJ2-7

CDR3 DNA: TGCGCCAGCAGCTGGGTTCCCGGACAGGGGACTCCTTCTAGCACAGATACGCAGTATTTT
CDR3 protein: CASSWVPGQGTPSSTDTQYF
CDR3 length: 20
D gene: TRBD1
V gene: TRBV5-1
clone size: -
J gene: TRBJ2-3

CDR3 DNA: TGTGCCAGCTCACCTTCCATGCGGACAGGGATCACCTACGAGCAGTACTTC
CDR3 protein: CASSPSMRTGITYEQYF
CDR3 length: 17
D gene: TRBD1
V gene: TRBV18
clone size: -
J gene: TRBJ2-7

CDR3 DNA: TGTGCCAGCACCCCAGTAGGAGGTTGTAGAAGTGTTGAGCAGTACTTC
CDR3 protein: CASTPVGGCRSVEQYF
CDR3 length: 16
D gene: -
V gene: TRBV9
clone size: few
J gene: TRBJ2-7

CDR3 DNA: TGTGCCAGTAGTACGGACAGGGCGGGCACTAATGAAAAACTGTTTTTT
CDR3 protein: CASSTDRAGTNEKLFF
CDR3 length: 16
D gene: TRBD1
V gene: TRBV19
clone size: -
J gene: TRBJ1-4

CDR3 DNA: TGCGCCAGCAGCCCAGGAAGCTACGAGCAGTACTTC
CDR3 protein: CASSPGSYEQYF
CDR3 length: 12
D gene: -
V gene: TRBV5-1
clone size: -
J gene: TRBJ2-7

CDR3 DNA: TGTGCCAGCAGCTTAGGGGAGGGATACGAGCAGTACTTC
CDR3 protein: CASSLGEGYEQYF
CDR3 length: 13
D gene: TRBD2
V gene: TRBV11-3
clone size: -
J gene: TRBJ2-7

CDR3 DNA: TGTGCCAGCAGCGTACAGGGACTAGCGGCCTACAATGAGCAGTTCTTC
CDR3 protein: CASSVQGLAAYNEQFF
CDR3 length: 16
D gene: TRBD2
V gene: TRBV9
clone size: -
J gene: TRBJ2-1

CDR3 DNA: TGTGCCAGCAGTCGCGGGCGGGGTTCAGATACGCAGTATTTT
CDR3 protein: CASSRGRGSDTQYF
CDR3 length: 14
D gene: -
V gene: TRBV7-9
clone size: -
J gene: TRBJ2-3

CDR3 DNA: TGTGCCAGCTCACCTTCAGGGGGCAATCAGCCCCAGCATTTT
CDR3 protein: CASSPSGGNQPQHF
CDR3 length: 14
D gene: -
V gene: TRBV18
clone size: -
J gene: TRBJ1-5

CDR3 DNA: TGTGCCAGCAGCCCCGTAGTCTCCAATACGCAGTATTTT
CDR3 protein: CASSPVVSNTQYF
CDR3 length: 13
D gene: -
V gene: TRBV11-2
clone size: -
J gene: TRBJ2-3

CDR3 DNA: TGTGCCAGCAGCCTAACGGGGGGAGGCTACACCTTC
CDR3 protein: CASSLTGGGYTF
CDR3 length: 12
D gene: -
V gene: TRBV7-8
clone size: -
J gene: TRBJ1-2

CDR3 DNA: TGTGCCAGCAGCTTATTTGGCAGGGAAGCTTTCTTT
CDR3 protein: CASSLFGREAFF
CDR3 length: 12
D gene: -
V gene: TRBV7-2
clone size: -
J gene: TRBJ1-1

CDR3 DNA: TGTGCCAGCAGCCCCGCCCGGGTCGTCTCCTACGAGCAGTACTTC
CDR3 protein: CASSPARVVSYEQYF
CDR3 length: 15
D gene: -
V gene: TRBV7-8
clone size: -
J gene: TRBJ2-7

CDR3 DNA: TGTGCCAGCAGCTCCTCGGGACTAGCACTTCAATCCCCCTACGAGCAGTACTTC
CDR3 protein: CASSSSGLALQSPYEQYF
CDR3 length: 18
D gene: TRBD2
V gene: TRBV7-9
clone size: -
J gene: TRBJ2-7

CDR3 DNA: TGTGCCAGCAGTTTGATGAGGACGAACACTGAAGCTTTCTTT
CDR3 protein: CASSLMRTNTEAFF
CDR3 length: 14
D gene: -
V gene: TRBV27
clone size: -
J gene: TRBJ1-1

CDR3 DNA: TGTGCCAGCAGAGTAACCGGGACAGGGGACTACGAGCAGTACTTC
CDR3 protein: CASRVTGTGDYEQYF
CDR3 length: 15
D gene: TRBD1
V gene: TRBV2
clone size: once
J gene: TRBJ2-7